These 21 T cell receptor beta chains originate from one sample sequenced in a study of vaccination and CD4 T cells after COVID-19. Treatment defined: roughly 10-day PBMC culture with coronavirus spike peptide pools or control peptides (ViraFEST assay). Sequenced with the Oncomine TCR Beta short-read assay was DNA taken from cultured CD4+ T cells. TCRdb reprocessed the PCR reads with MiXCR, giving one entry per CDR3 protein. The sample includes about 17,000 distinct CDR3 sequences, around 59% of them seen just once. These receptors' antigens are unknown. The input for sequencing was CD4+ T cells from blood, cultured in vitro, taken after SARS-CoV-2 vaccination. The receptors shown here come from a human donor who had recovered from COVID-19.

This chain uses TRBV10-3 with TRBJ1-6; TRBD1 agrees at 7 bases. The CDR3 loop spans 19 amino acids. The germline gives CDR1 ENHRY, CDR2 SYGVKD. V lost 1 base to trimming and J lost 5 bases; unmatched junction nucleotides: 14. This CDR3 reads CAISEFESRGRGNNSPLHF. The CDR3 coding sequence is TGTGCCATCAGTGAGTTTGAGTCAAGGGGGCGCGGAAATAATTCACCCCTCCACTTT.

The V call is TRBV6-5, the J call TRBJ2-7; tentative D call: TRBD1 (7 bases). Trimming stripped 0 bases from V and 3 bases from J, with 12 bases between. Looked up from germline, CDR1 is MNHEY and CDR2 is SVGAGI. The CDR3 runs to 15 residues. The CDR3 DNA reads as TGTGCCAGCAGTTACTCGCGGGACAGCGTCTACGAGCAGTACTTC. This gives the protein CASSYSRDSVYEQYF.

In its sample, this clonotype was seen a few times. The CDR3: CASSLEAGVDTQYF. The CDR3 DNA reads TGTGCCAGCAGCTTAGAGGCAGGGGTGGATACGCAGTATTTT. This chain uses TRBV11-3 with TRBJ2-3; tentatively, D is TRBD1 (6 bases). This CDR3 region has 14 residues. Germline loops: CDR1 SGHNT, CDR2 YENEEA. Between the trimmed V and J ends, which lost 0 bases and 6 bases, there was a span of 10 bases.

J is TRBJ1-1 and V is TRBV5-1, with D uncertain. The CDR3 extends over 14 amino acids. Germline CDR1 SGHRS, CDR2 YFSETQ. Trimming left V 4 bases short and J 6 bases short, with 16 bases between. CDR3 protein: CASSPLRMEPEAFF. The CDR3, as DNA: TGCGCCAGCAGCCCGCTCCGCATGGAACCTGAAGCTTTCTTT.

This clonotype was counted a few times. The DNA for the CDR3 is TGTGCCAGCAGCTTTGACAGGGAGTATGGCTACACCTTC. Its protein product is CASSFDREYGYTF. The chain employs TRBV7-9 and TRBJ1-2; 7 nucleotides match TRBD1. The junction had 3 bases not matched to a gene; V was cut back by 3 bases and J by 5 bases. The CDR3 consists of 13 residues. CDR1 SEHNR and CDR2 FQNEAQ come from the germline V gene (reference sequence).

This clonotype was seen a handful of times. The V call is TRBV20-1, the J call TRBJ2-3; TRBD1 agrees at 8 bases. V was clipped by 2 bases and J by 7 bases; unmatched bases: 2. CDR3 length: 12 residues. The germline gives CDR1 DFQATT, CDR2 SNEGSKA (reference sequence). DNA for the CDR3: TGCAGTGCTAGACAGGGGGCTTATACGCAGTATTTT. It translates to CSARQGAYTQYF.

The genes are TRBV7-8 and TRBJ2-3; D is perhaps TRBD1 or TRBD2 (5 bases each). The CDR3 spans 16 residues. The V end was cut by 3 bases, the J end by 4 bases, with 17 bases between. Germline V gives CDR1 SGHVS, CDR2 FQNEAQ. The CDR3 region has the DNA TGTGCCAGCAGCTTGGCCGGGGCCATTAACGCAGATACGCAGTATTTT. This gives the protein CASSLAGAINADTQYF.

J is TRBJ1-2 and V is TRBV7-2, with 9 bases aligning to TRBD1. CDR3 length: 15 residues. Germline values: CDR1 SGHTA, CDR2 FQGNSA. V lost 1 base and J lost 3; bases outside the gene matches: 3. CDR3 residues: CASSLEYRGHYGYTF. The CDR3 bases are TGTGCCAGCAGCTTAGAATACAGGGGGCACTATGGCTACACCTTC.

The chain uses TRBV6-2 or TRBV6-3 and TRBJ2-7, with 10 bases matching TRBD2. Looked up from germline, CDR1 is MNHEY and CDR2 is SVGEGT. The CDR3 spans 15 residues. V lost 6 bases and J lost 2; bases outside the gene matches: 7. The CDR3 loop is CASSRLAGRPYEQYF. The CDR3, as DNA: TGTGCCAGCAGCCGACTAGCGGGCCGACCCTACGAGCAGTACTTC.

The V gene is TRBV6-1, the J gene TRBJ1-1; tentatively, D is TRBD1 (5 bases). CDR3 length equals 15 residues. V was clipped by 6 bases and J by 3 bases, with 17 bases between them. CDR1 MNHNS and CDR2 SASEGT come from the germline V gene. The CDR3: CASRPHYRFDTEAFF. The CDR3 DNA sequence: TGTGCCAGCAGACCCCATTACAGGTTTGACACTGAAGCTTTCTTT.

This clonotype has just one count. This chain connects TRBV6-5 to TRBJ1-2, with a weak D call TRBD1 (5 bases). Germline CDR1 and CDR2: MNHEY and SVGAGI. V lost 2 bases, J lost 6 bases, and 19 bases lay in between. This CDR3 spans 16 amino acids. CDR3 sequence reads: CASSYTPSFGGNGYTF. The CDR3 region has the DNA TGTGCCAGCAGTTACACCCCCAGCTTCGGGGGGAATGGCTACACCTTC.

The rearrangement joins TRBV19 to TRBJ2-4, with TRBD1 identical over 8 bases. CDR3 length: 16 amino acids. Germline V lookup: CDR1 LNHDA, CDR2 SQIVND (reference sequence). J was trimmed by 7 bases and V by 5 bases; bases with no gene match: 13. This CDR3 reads CASSARGTGDGNIQYF. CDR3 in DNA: TGTGCCAGTAGTGCTCGCGGGACAGGTGACGGGAACATTCAGTACTTC.

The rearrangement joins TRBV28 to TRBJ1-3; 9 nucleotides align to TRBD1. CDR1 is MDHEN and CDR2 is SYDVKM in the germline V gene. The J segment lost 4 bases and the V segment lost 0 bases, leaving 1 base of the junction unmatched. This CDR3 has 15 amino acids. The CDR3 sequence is CASSLWTGGGNTIYF. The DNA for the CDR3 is TGTGCCAGCAGTTTATGGACAGGGGGAGGAAACACCATATATTTT. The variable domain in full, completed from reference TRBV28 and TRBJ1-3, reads DVKVTQSSRYLVKRTGEKVFLECVQDMDHENMFWYRQDPGLGLRLIYFSYDVKMKEKGDIPEGYSVSREKKERFSLILESASTNQTSMYLCASSLWTGGGNTIYFGEGSWLTVV.

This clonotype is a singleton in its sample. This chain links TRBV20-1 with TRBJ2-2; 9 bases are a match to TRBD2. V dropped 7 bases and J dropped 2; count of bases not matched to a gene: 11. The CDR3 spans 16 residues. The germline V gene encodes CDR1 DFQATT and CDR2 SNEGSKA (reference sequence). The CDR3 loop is CSGMHPAGGNTGELFF. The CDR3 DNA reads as TGCAGTGGCATGCACCCAGCGGGGGGAAACACCGGGGAGCTGTTTTTT.

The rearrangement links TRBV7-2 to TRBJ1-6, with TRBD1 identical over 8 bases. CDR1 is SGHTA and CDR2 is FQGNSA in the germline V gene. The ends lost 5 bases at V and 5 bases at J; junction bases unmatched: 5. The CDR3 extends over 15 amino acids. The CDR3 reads CASSPGQGHNSPLHF. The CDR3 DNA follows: TGTGCCAGCAGCCCTGGACAGGGACATAATTCACCCCTCCACTTT.

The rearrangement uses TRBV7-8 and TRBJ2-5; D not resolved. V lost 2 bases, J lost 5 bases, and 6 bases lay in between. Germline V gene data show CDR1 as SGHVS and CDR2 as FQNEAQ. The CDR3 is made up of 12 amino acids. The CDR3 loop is CASSLTRETQYF. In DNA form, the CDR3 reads TGTGCCAGCAGCTTAACTCGTGAGACCCAGTACTTC.

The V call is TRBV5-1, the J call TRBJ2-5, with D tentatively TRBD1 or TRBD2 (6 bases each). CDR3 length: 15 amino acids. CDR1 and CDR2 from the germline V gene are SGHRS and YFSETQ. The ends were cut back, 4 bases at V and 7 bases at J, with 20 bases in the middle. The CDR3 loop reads CASSPDSGGGWTQYF. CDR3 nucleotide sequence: TGCGCCAGCAGCCCGGACTCCGGAGGGGGGTGGACCCAGTACTTC. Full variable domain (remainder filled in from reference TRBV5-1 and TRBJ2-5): KAGVTQTPRYLIKTRGQQVTLSCSPISGHRSVSWYQQTPGQGLQFLFEYFSETQRNKGNFPGRFSGRQFSNSRSEMNVSTLELGDSALYLCASSPDSGGGWTQYFGPGTRLLVL.

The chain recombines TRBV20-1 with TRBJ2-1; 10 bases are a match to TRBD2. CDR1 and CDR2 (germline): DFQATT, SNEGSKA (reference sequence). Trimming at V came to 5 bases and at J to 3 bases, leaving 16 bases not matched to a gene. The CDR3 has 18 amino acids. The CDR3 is CSAGQASGGVQGYNEQFF. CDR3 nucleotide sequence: TGCAGTGCTGGGCAGGCTAGCGGGGGAGTTCAAGGCTACAATGAGCAGTTCTTC.

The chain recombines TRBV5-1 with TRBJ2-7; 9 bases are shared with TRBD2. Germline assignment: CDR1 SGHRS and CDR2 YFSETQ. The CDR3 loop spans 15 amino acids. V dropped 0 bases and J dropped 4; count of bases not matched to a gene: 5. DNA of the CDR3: TGCGCCAGCAGCTTGGCCGGTAGCGGGGGTTACGAGCAGTACTTC. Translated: CASSLAGSGGYEQYF.

CDR3 sequence: CSASGRWDTQYF. The CDR3 coding sequence is TGCAGTGCTAGCGGGAGGTGGGATACGCAGTATTTT. The chain employs TRBV20-1 and TRBJ2-3; 7 positions match TRBD2. With V trimmed by 3 bases and J by 6 bases, 3 bases remained unmatched. CDR1 DFQATT and CDR2 SNEGSKA come from the germline V gene (reference sequence). The CDR3 is 12 amino acids.

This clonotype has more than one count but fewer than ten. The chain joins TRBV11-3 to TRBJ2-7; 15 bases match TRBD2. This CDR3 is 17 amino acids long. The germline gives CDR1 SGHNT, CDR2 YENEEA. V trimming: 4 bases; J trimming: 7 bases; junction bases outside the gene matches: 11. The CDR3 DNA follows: TGTGCCAGCAGCTCGGGACTAGCGGGGGGACTTACGCTGGAGCAGTACTTC. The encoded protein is CASSSGLAGGLTLEQYF.